This T cell receptor (beta chain) stems from a study of early T cells in non-severe SARS-CoV-2 infection. Study-wide background: The input, bulk RNA from unsorted whole blood, was sequenced, and chains were unpaired.

CDR3 size: 15 residues. CDR1 is SGHVS, CDR2 FQNEAQ, per germline. The J segment lost 0 bases and the V segment lost 10 bases, leaving 5 bases of the junction unmatched. Study conclusions and caveats: Matching against VDJdb likely underestimated virus-specific expansions, favoring anti-spike CD8.

cDNA molecules, individually, were tagged with unique molecular identifiers. A single record per CDR3 protein comes from TCRdb applying MiXCR to the 5' RACE reads. The table shows fewer than 80,000 distinct CDR3 sequences, with roughly 9.5% occurring only once. This clonotype was counted only a few times. Its antigen is still unknown. Input material: whole blood. The chain carries TRBV7-8 and TRBJ2-3, with 12 bases identical to TRBD2. The receptor was isolated from an adult who was a healthcare worker with PCR-confirmed SARS-CoV-2 infection or an uninfected control (not recorded which). Here the CDR3 DNA reads TGTGCCACCACTAGCGGGGGGCCGAGCACAGATACGCAGTATTTT. It codes for CATTSGGPSTDTQYF.